The 4 T cell receptor beta chains below were found in one sample sequenced in a study of T cells in Graves' hyperthyroidism and ophthalmopathy. Researchers took RNA transcripts and amplified the TCR beta CDR3 regions from them. The HTBI primer set served for first-round RT-PCR of the TCR CDR3. A single record per CDR3 protein comes from TCRdb applying MiXCR to the multiplex PCR reads. The table has approximately 40,000 distinct CDR3 sequences, under 60% seen once; the top ten hold 15% to 20%. The sequencing sample was made of blood. These receptors all stem from a man aged 35-49 years with Graves' ophthalmopathy.

In this sample, this clonotype turned up many times. The J gene is TRBJ2-7, the V gene TRBV4-1; a possible D gene is TRBD2 (5 bases). Trimming took 6 bases from V and 0 from J, leaving 18 bases between them. This CDR3 is built from 16 residues. The germline gives CDR1 MGHRA, CDR2 YSYEKL. In DNA form, the CDR3 reads TGCGCCAGCAGTCCCCTCGGCGGGCCTCGCTCCTACGAGCAGTACTTC. This codes for CASSPLGGPRSYEQYF.

This clonotype came up many times. The CDR3 DNA reads as TGCAGTGCTGGTAGCACAGATACGCAGTATTTT. This codes for CSAGSTDTQYF. V gene TRBV20-1 combines with J gene TRBJ2-3; D is ambiguous. Germline assignment: CDR1 DFQATT and CDR2 SNEGSKA (reference sequence). V shed 5 bases and J shed 0 bases, with 3 bases lying between them. The CDR3 spans 11 residues.

This chain links TRBV20-1 with TRBJ2-2; a possible D gene is TRBD1 (6 bases). The CDR3 loop spans 13 amino acids. V was cut by 3 bases and J by 9 bases, with 14 bases left in between. Germline V gives CDR1 DFQATT, CDR2 SNEGSKA (reference sequence). CDR3 nucleotide sequence: TGCAGTGCTAGGGACAGTCTAACAAGGGAGCTGTTTTTT. Its translation: CSARDSLTRELFF.

This clonotype was recorded many times. The chain carries TRBV5-6 and TRBJ2-3; 7 bases map to TRBD1. Germline lookup yields CDR1 SGHDT and CDR2 YYEEEE. The CDR3 covers 17 residues. V was pared by 0 bases and J by 6 bases, with 13 bases of the junction left unmatched. CDR3 residues: CASSLAFLEGASDTQYF. The CDR3 DNA is TGTGCCAGCAGCTTGGCCTTTCTCGAGGGGGCCTCGGATACGCAGTATTTT.